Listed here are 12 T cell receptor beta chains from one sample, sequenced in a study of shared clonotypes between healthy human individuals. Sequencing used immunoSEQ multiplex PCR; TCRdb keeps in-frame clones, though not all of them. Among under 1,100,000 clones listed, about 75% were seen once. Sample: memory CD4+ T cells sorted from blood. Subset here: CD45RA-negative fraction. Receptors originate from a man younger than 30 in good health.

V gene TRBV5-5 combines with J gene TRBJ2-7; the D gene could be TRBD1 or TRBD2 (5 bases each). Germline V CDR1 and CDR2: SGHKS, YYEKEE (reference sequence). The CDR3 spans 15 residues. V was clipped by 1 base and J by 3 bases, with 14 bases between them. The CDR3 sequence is CASSLSAGSYYEQYF. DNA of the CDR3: TGTGCCAGCAGCTTGTCTGCAGGGAGTTACTACGAGCAGTACTTC.

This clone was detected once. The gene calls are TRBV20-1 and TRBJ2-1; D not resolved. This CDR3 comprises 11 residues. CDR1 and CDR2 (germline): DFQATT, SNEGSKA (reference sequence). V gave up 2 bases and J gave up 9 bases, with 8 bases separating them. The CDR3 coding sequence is TGCAGTGCTAGAAAGTTTAGTGAGCAGTTCTTC. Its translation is CSARKFSEQFF.

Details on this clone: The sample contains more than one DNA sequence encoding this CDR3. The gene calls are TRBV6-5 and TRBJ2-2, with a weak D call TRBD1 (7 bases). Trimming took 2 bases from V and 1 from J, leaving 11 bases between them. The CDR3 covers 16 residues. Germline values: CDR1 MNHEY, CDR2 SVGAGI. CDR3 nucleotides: TGTGCCAGCAGTTACGGGCAGGGGGGGAACACCGGGGAGCTGTTTTTT. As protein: CASSYGQGGNTGELFF.

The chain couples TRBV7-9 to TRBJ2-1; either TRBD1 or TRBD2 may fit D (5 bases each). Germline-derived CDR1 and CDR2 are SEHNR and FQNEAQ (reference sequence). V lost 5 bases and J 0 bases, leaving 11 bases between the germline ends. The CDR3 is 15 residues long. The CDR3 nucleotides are TGTGCCAGCAGCATCCCAGGGAGCTCCTACAATGAGCAGTTCTTC. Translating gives CASSIPGSSYNEQFF.

Written as DNA, the CDR3 is TGTGCCAGCAGCTTGGCCAAGGCCTCCTACGAGCAGTACTTC. This encodes CASSLAKASYEQYF. The chain couples TRBV5-6 to TRBJ2-7; D gene ambiguous. Trimming left V 0 bases short and J 0 bases short, with 7 bases between. CDR3 length: 14 amino acids. CDR1 SGHDT and CDR2 YYEEEE come from the germline V gene.

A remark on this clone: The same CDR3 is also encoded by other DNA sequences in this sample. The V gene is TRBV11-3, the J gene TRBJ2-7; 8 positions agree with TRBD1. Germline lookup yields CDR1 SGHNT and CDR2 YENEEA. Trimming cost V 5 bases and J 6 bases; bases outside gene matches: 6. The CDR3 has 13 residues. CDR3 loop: CASSLDRGGEQYF. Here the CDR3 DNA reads TGTGCCAGCAGCCTTGACAGGGGAGGCGAGCAGTACTTC.

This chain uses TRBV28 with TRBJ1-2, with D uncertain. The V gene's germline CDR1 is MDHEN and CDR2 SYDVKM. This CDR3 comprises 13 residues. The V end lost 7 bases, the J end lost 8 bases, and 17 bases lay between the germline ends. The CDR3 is CASTTDPSMGYTF. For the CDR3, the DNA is TGTGCCAGCACAACAGACCCGTCCATGGGCTACACCTTC.

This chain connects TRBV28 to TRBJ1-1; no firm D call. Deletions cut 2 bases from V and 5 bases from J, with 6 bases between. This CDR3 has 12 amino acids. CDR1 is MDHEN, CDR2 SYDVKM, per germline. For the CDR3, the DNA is TGTGCCAGCAGTTTAAGGGCTACTGAAGCTTTCTTT. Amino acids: CASSLRATEAFF.

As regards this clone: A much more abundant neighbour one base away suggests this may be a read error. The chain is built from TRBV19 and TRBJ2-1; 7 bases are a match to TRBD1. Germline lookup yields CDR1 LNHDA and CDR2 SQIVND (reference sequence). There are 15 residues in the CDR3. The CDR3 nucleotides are TGTGCCAGTGGTATAGATCGGACAGGCTACAATGAGCAGTTCTTC. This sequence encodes CASGIDRTGYNEQFF.

The CDR3 nucleotides read TGTGCCAGCAGCTTAAGATTTAGGACGGACAGCACAGATACGCAGTATTTT. Encoded protein: CASSLRFRTDSTDTQYF. The chain carries TRBV7-2 and TRBJ2-3; D is unresolved. The CDR3 length is 17 residues. The V end lost 2 bases, the J end lost 0 bases, and 15 bases lay between the germline ends. Per germline, CDR1 SGHTA and CDR2 FQGNSA.

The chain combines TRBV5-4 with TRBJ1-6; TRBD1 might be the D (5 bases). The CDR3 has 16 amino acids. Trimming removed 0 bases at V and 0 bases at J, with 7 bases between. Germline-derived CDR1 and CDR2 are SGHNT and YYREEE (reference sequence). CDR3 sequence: CASSLDRSSYNSPLHF. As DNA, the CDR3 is TGTGCCAGCAGCTTGGACAGGAGCTCCTATAATTCACCCCTCCACTTT.

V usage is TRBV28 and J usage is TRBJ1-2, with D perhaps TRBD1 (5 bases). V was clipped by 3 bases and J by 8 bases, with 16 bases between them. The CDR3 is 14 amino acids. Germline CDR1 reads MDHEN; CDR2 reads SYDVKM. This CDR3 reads CASSLGQAGEGYTF. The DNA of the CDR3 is TGTGCCAGCAGTTTGGGGCAGGCGGGGGAAGGCTACACCTTC.